This TCR beta chain appears in the sequencing data of a study of patients and donors after allogeneic stem cell transplantation. Germline V gene lookup returns CDR1 LGHNA and CDR2 YNFKEQ. Trimming shortened V by 1 base and J by 4 bases, and 17 bases separated the two germline ends. The CDR3 is 17 residues long. TCRdb itself ran the RT-PCR reads through MiXCR, one entry per CDR3 protein. The profile shows hundreds of thousands of distinct CDR3 sequences, more than 15% of them singletons. This receptor was taken from a human donor who was either an allogeneic HSCT recipient or a stem cell or donor lymphocyte infusion donor (not recorded which). It is not recorded whose cells these are; they may come from a transplant donor. Sequences were obtained from blood, either unsorted or a sorted T cell fraction (not recorded which). The chain is built from TRBV4-2 and TRBJ2-1; TRBD2 might be the D (5 bases). As DNA, the CDR3 is TGTGCCAGCAGCCAAGGAGAAACCAGCGGAGAGTACAATGAGCAGTTCTTC. This translates into CASSQGETSGEYNEQFF.